This T cell receptor (beta chain) was retrieved from a study of regulatory T cells in long-lasting Graves disease. For this clonotype: Its cognate antigen is unknown.

Time point meaning: newly diagnosed GD, antithyroid drugs for less than 3 months. Generation of the TCR library employed RNA extracted from PBMCs. CDR1 is SGHRS and CDR2 is YFSETQ in the germline V gene. The CDR3 extends over 16 amino acids. Trimming removed 1 base from V and 4 bases from J, with 15 bases in between. Combining iRepertoire HTBI primers with Arm-PCR of CDR3 regions, the authors built TCR beta libraries. MiXCR, applied by TCRdb to the multiplex PCR reads, yields one record per CDR3 protein. The data hold 600,000 to 650,000 distinct CDR3 sequences, with 15% to 20% observed a single time. Notes on the study in general: Newly diagnosed patients shared about a thousand public clonotypes; persistent patients shared more than 2,500. Persistent Graves' patients possessed reduced TCR diversity relative to recently diagnosed ones.

The data were also submitted as part of a second study, on T cells in Graves' hyperthyroidism and ophthalmopathy.

The sample was peripheral blood mononuclear cells (PBMCs), taken at new diagnosis, from a patient treated with antithyroid drugs. V is TRBV5-1 and J is TRBJ2-1, with D unresolved. The receptor was isolated from a woman younger than 45 with Graves disease. The CDR3 sequence: CASSLSTGGRYNEQFF. CDR3 coding DNA: TGCGCCAGCAGCTTGTCGACTGGCGGACGTTACAATGAGCAGTTCTTC. Variable domain in full (rest from reference TRBV5-1 and TRBJ2-1): KAGVTQTPRYLIKTRGQQVTLSCSPISGHRSVSWYQQTPGQGLQFLFEYFSETQRNKGNFPGRFSGRQFSNSRSEMNVSTLELGDSALYLCASSLSTGGRYNEQFFGPGTRLTVL.